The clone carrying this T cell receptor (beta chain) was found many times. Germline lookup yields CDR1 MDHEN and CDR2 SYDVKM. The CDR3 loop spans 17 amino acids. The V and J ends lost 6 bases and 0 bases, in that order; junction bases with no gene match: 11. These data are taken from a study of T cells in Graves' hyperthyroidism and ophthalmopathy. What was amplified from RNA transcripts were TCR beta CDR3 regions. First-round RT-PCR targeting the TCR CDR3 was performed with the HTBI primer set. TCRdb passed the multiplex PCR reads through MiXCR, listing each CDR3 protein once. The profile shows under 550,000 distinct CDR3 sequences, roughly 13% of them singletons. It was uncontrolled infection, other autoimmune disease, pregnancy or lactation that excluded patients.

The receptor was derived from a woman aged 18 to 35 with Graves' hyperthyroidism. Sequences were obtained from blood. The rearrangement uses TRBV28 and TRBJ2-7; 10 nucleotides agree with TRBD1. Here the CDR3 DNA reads TGTGCCAGCAGCCTAGCGGTTGGGACAGGGGCCTCCTACGAGCAGTACTTC. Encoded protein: CASSLAVGTGASYEQYF.